Listed below are T cell receptor beta chains from one sample, sequenced in a study of blood T cell repertoires in COVID-19. Using immunoSEQ multiplex PCR, the repertoire was profiled, and TCRdb retains in-frame clones only, with some absent. Of 60,000 to 75,000 clones detected, 70% to 90% appear once; the ten largest clones hold approximately 3.6%. Sequenced material: peripheral blood. These receptors were obtained from a woman between 45 and 65 years old with COVID-19, enrolled during active disease. Each CDR3 is given with its conserved first and last residue. A D gene is named only where the DNA matches it firmly. Not every row has a clone size; where given, it reads once, few, many or a size class.

>TRBD1|TRBJ1-2|TRBV4-1|-|15
CASSQEGTGVYGYTF
TGCGCCAGCAGCCAAGAGGGAACAGGGGTCTATGGCTACACCTTC
>-|TRBJ1-2|TRBV19|-|12
CASSIGDSGYTF
TGTGCCAGTAGTATCGGTGACAGTGGCTACACCTTC
>-|TRBJ1-5|TRBV9|-|14
CASSPRGGGQPQHF
TGTGCCAGCAGCCCAAGAGGGGGTGGTCAGCCCCAGCATTTT
>TRBD1|TRBJ2-2|TRBV10-3|-|16
CAISEPGQGLTGELFF
TGTGCCATCAGTGAACCGGGACAGGGACTCACCGGGGAGCTGTTTTTT
>-|TRBJ1-1|TRBV9|-|13
CASSGGLRAGAFF
TGTGCCAGCAGCGGGGGACTCAGGGCTGGGGCTTTCTTT
>-|TRBJ1-5|TRBV18|-|15
CASSTDRRVNQPQHF
TGTGCCAGCTCAACGGACAGAAGGGTCAATCAGCCCCAGCATTTT
>TRBD2|TRBJ2-7|TRBV6-2/TRBV6-3|once|17
CASSSYPLAGDLYEQYF
TGTGCCAGCAGTTCGTACCCATTAGCGGGAGATCTCTACGAGCAGTACTTC
>TRBD2|TRBJ2-7|TRBV7-2|-|20
CASSLASLLGTSGVSYEQYF
TGTGCCAGCAGCTTAGCGTCTCTCCTAGGGACTAGCGGGGTTTCCTACGAGCAGTACTTC
>TRBD1|TRBJ2-5|TRBV28|-|12
CASHGTGETQYF
TGTGCCAGCCATGGGACAGGAGAGACCCAGTACTTC
>TRBD2|TRBJ2-5|TRBV19|-|15
CASSILPGTRETQYF
TGTGCCAGTAGTATTCTCCCCGGGACTAGAGAGACCCAGTACTTC
>TRBD2|TRBJ2-1|TRBV6-5|-|15
CASSSSGRAYNEQFF
TGTGCCAGCAGTTCTAGCGGGAGGGCCTACAATGAGCAGTTCTTC
>-|TRBJ2-7|TRBV11-1|-|15
CASSFDDGGYYEQYF
TGTGCCAGCAGCTTCGATGATGGCGGCTACTACGAGCAGTACTTC
>-|TRBJ1-2|TRBV6-5|once|11
CASTGVYGYTF
TGTGCCAGCACAGGTGTCTATGGCTACACCTTC
>-|TRBJ1-6|TRBV15|-|13
CATSRDLTDALHF
TGTGCCACCAGCAGAGATCTCACAGATGCCCTCCACTTT
>-|TRBJ2-2|TRBV6-5|-|14
CASRSGTYTGELFF
TGTGCCAGCAGGTCCGGGACTTACACCGGGGAGCTGTTTTTT
>-|TRBJ2-4|TRBV28|-|15
CASSLRVPAKNIQYF
TGTGCCAGCAGTTTACGCGTACCCGCCAAAAACATTCAGTACTTC
>-|TRBJ2-3|TRBV11-2|-|15
CASRRTSSRTDTQYF
TGTGCCAGCAGACGTACTAGTAGTAGGACAGATACGCAGTATTTT